One sample yielded the 18 T cell receptor beta chains listed below, sequenced in a study of cytomegalovirus exposure and HLA in healthy donors. PCR amplification relied on 60 Vbeta primers (plus 13 Jbeta primers). Measured with immunoSEQ multiplex PCR; TCRdb has only the in-frame clones, and not every one. The top ten hold about 1.4% of the sample, which has over 100,000 clones, roughly 71% seen once. The sequenced sample consisted of PBMCs. The receptors stem from a woman aged 40 to 50 in good health and CMV-seronegative.

The rearrangement joins TRBV30 to TRBJ1-5, with D tentatively TRBD1 (5 bases). This CDR3 has 20 amino acids. Trimming removed 2 bases at V and 1 base at J, with 27 bases between. Germline CDR1 reads GTSNPN; CDR2 reads SVGIG (reference sequence). The chain's CDR3 is CAWSRQITAPMSGSNQPQHF. CDR3 nucleotide sequence: TGTGCCTGGAGTCGACAGATAACAGCCCCTATGAGTGGCAGCAATCAGCCCCAGCATTTT.

V usage is TRBV7-9 and J usage is TRBJ2-7; D is ambiguous. Germline V gives CDR1 SEHNR, CDR2 FQNEAQ (reference sequence). Trimming took off 3 bases at V and 7 bases at J, with 16 bases between the two ends. This CDR3 has 14 amino acids. CDR3 DNA sequence: TGTGCCAGCAGCTTTGATGTGCGGCCCACAGAGCAGTACTTC. Its translation is CASSFDVRPTEQYF. Full variable domain (remainder filled in from reference TRBV7-9 and TRBJ2-7): DTGVSQNPRHKITKRGQNVTFRCDPISEHNRLYWYRQTLGQGPEFLTYFQNEAQLEKSRLLSDRFSAERPKGSFSTLEIQRTEQGDSAMYLCASSFDVRPTEQYFGPGTRLTVT.

The rearrangement uses TRBV6-1 and TRBJ1-1; D might be TRBD1 (6 bases). Germline V CDR1 and CDR2: MNHNS, SASEGT. CDR3 length equals 13 residues. The ends were cut back, 7 bases at V and 7 bases at J, with 16 bases in the middle. The CDR3 reads CASKRGAQVEAFF. The CDR3 DNA reads as TGTGCCAGCAAACGGGGGGCGCAGGTTGAAGCTTTCTTT.

The rearrangement joins TRBV14 to TRBJ2-7; 10 bases are a match to TRBD1. V was pared by 4 bases and J by 6 bases, with 12 bases of the junction left unmatched. The germline V gene has CDR1 SGHDN and CDR2 FVKESK. This CDR3 region has 16 residues. CDR3 region: CASSPHPDRGLSEQYF. DNA for the CDR3: TGTGCCAGCAGCCCTCATCCGGACAGGGGGTTATCCGAGCAGTACTTC.

The J gene is TRBJ1-2, the V gene TRBV27, with 8 bases that match TRBD1. The CDR3 is made up of 15 amino acids. The V gene's germline CDR1 is MNHEY and CDR2 SMNVEV (reference sequence). Trimming at V came to 1 base and at J to 6 bases, leaving 7 bases not matched to a gene. The CDR3 spells CASSLWGQGAHGYTF. The CDR3 coding sequence is TGTGCCAGCAGTTTATGGGGGCAGGGGGCGCATGGCTACACCTTC.

This chain connects TRBV5-6 to TRBJ2-1, with TRBD1 matching 7 bases. Germline V gene data show CDR1 as SGHDT and CDR2 as YYEEEE. The junction had 15 bases not matched to a gene; V was cut back by 0 bases and J by 6 bases. The CDR3 length is 18 residues. The CDR3 DNA reads as TGTGCCAGCAGCTTGGACAGGGGCCAACCCCCTCGGGGCAATGAGCAGTTCTTC. This sequence encodes CASSLDRGQPPRGNEQFF.

The CDR3: CASSSSLTGGASYEQYF. The DNA of the CDR3 is TGCGCCAGCAGCTCCTCCTTGACAGGGGGCGCTTCCTACGAGCAGTACTTC. The rearrangement uses TRBV5-1 and TRBJ2-7; 10 positions agree with TRBD1. V lost 3 bases and J lost 1; bases outside the gene matches: 10. The CDR3 runs to 17 residues. Per the germline V gene, CDR1 is SGHRS and CDR2 is YFSETQ.

This clone has a handful of counts. The rearrangement joins TRBV28 to TRBJ2-7, with 7 nucleotides matching TRBD1. This CDR3 has 14 residues. Trimming removed 1 base from V and 4 bases from J; junction bases left unmatched: 4. The V gene's germline CDR1 is MDHEN and CDR2 SYDVKM. CDR3 sequence reads: CASSLSRGLYEQYF. CDR3 nucleotide sequence: TGTGCCAGCAGTTTATCGAGGGGGCTGTACGAGCAGTACTTC.

V is TRBV5-1 and J is TRBJ1-2, with 10 bases identical to TRBD1. V shed 3 bases and J 8 bases; nucleotides not matched to a gene: 10. Germline values: CDR1 SGHRS, CDR2 YFSETQ. The CDR3 has 15 residues. Written as DNA, the CDR3 is TGCGCCAGCAGCTCCGGGACAGGGGCGGAGAGCGGCTACACCTTC. It encodes CASSSGTGAESGYTF.

This chain connects TRBV25-1 to TRBJ1-1; D not resolved. The germline V gene has CDR1 MGHDK and CDR2 SYGVNS. The CDR3 has 12 residues. Trimming took off 6 bases at V and 1 base at J, with 6 bases between the two ends. CDR3 loop: CASRHGNTEAFF. The CDR3 coding sequence is TGTGCCAGCAGACATGGGAACACTGAAGCTTTCTTT.

V usage is TRBV10-2 and J usage is TRBJ2-1; 7 bases are shared with TRBD1. Germline-derived CDR1 and CDR2 are WSHSY and SAAADI. The CDR3 has 13 residues. The trim removed 8 bases at V and 4 bases at J, leaving 5 bases unmatched. The CDR3 coding sequence is TGCGCCAGCGGCCCGGACAGGTACAATGAGCAGTTCTTC. Protein: CASGPDRYNEQFF.

This clone was picked up a small number of times. The chain has TRBV7-3 and TRBJ1-6, with D possibly matching TRBD1 (6 bases). V lost 1 base, J lost 5 bases, and 15 bases lay in between. The germline CDR1 and CDR2 sequences are SGHTA and FQGTGA. CDR3 length equals 17 residues. The CDR3 reads CASSLKGQGHNNSPLHF. The CDR3 DNA reads as TGTGCCAGCAGCTTAAAAGGGCAGGGACATAATAATTCACCCCTCCACTTT.

The chain uses TRBV5-5 and TRBJ1-5; D is unresolved. Germline V gene lookup returns CDR1 SGHKS and CDR2 YYEKEE (reference sequence). This CDR3 comprises 17 residues. V lost 0 bases and J 2 bases, leaving 15 bases between the germline ends. The CDR3 loop reads CASSLVFTGVGNQPQHF. CDR3 sequence (DNA): TGTGCCAGCAGCTTGGTTTTTACGGGAGTGGGCAATCAGCCCCAGCATTTT.

This chain joins TRBV6-5 and TRBJ1-3; no reliable D call. In germline, CDR1 is MNHEY, CDR2 SVGAGI. Trimming pared 6 bases from V and 0 bases from J, leaving 9 bases between. This CDR3 spans 14 amino acids. The CDR3 region is CASRRAFSGNTIYF. Written as DNA, the CDR3 is TGTGCCAGCAGGCGAGCCTTCTCTGGAAACACCATATATTTT.

This chain joins TRBV27 and TRBJ1-6; perhaps TRBD1 as D (5 bases). V lost 2 bases, J lost 9 bases, and 14 bases lay in between. Germline lookup yields CDR1 MNHEY and CDR2 SMNVEV (reference sequence). This CDR3 has 15 amino acids. DNA for the CDR3: TGTGCCAGCAGTTTAAGCAGGGTACAATCTTCACCCCTCCACTTT. This translates into CASSLSRVQSSPLHF.

The rearrangement links TRBV12-5 to TRBJ2-5, with 10 positions matching TRBD1. Germline CDR1 is LGHNT and CDR2 is FRNRAP. With 6 bases clipped from V and 5 bases from J, the junction kept 3 bases outside the gene matches. The CDR3 runs to 13 residues. The CDR3 loop reads CASGPGQGETQYF. The CDR3 DNA is TGTGCTAGTGGACCGGGACAGGGGGAGACCCAGTACTTC.

The chain is built from TRBV4-2 and TRBJ2-4; D possibly corresponds to TRBD1 (7 bases). In germline, CDR1 is LGHNA, CDR2 YNFKEQ. Trimming stripped 1 base from V and 8 bases from J, with 18 bases between. The CDR3 is 16 residues long. The CDR3 DNA follows: TGTGCCAGCAGCCAAGTCGGTAGGGGGCCGGGGGACATTCAGTACTTC. It translates to CASSQVGRGPGDIQYF.

On this clone: At one end, the junction sequence differs from germline, possibly due to a read error. The V and J genes are TRBV7-9 and TRBJ1-2, with D possibly matching TRBD1 (6 bases). The CDR3 covers 17 residues. Per the germline V gene, CDR1 is SEHNR and CDR2 is FQNEAQ (reference sequence). The CDR3 DNA reads TGTTCCAGCAGCTTCCTAAATCCAGGGGCGGCCTACTATGGCTACACCTTC. This translates into CSSSFLNPGAAYYGYTF.